The next 24 T cell receptor beta chains were all read from a single sample in a study of blood T cell repertoires in COVID-19. Repertoires were generated with immunoSEQ multiplex PCR, while TCRdb's copy carries only in-frame clones and drops some. Among some 350,000 clones listed, more than 85% were seen once. The sequenced sample consisted of peripheral blood. These TCRs come from a human donor in a cohort sampled during active COVID-19.

The V call is TRBV30, the J call TRBJ2-1; perhaps TRBD2 as D (7 bases). Germline CDR1 reads GTSNPN; CDR2 reads SVGIG (reference sequence). The CDR3 totals 17 residues. Deletions cut 5 bases from V and 0 bases from J, with 20 bases between. As DNA, the CDR3 is TGTGCCTGGGCCCCGGGTGAGGGGGGGTCCTCCTACAATGAGCAGTTCTTC. Protein sequence: CAWAPGEGGSSYNEQFF. The full variable domain, rest sourced from reference TRBV30 and TRBJ2-1, is SQTIHQWPATLVQPVGSPLSLECTVEGTSNPNLYWYRQAAGRGLQLLFYSVGIGQISSEVPQNLSASRPQDRQFILSSKKLLLSDSGFYLCAWAPGEGGSSYNEQFFGPGTRLTVL.

The V gene is TRBV6-2 or TRBV6-3, the J gene TRBJ1-5, with D possibly TRBD1 on 6 matching bases. Germline-derived CDR1 and CDR2 are MNHEY and SVGEGT. CDR3 size: 19 residues. Between the trimmed V and J ends, which lost 2 bases and 2 bases, there was a span of 22 bases. The DNA of the CDR3 is TGTGCCAGCAGTTACACCCCAAGTATCGGGGGGCGACGCAATCAGCCCCAGCATTTT. This gives the protein CASSYTPSIGGRRNQPQHF.

With respect to this clone: Additional DNA sequences in this sample encode the identical CDR3. The gene calls are TRBV12-3 or TRBV12-4 and TRBJ2-1; 7 nucleotides line up with TRBD2. The CDR3 totals 12 residues. Trimming removed 2 bases from V and 10 bases from J; junction bases left unmatched: 2. The CDR3 nucleotides are TGTGCCAGCAGTTTAAGCGGGACCGAGCAGTTCTTC. Its protein is CASSLSGTEQFF.

J is TRBJ1-5 and V is TRBV28; a weak D match, TRBD1 (5 bases). Per germline, CDR1 MDHEN and CDR2 SYDVKM. The CDR3 loop spans 15 amino acids. V shed 6 bases and J shed 1 base, with 13 bases lying between them. CDR3 residues: CASSNLGLSNQPQHF. CDR3 bases: TGTGCCAGCAGCAACCTGGGACTGAGCAATCAGCCCCAGCATTTT.

The chain combines TRBV5-4 with TRBJ2-3, with a tentative D call TRBD1 (5 bases). The ends were cut back, 0 bases at V and 0 bases at J, with 11 bases in the middle. This CDR3 is built from 16 residues. Germline V CDR1 and CDR2: SGHNT, YYREEE (reference sequence). CDR3 amino acids: CASSLDGATSTDTQYF. CDR3 bases: TGTGCCAGCAGCTTGGATGGGGCAACCAGCACAGATACGCAGTATTTT.

V and J are TRBV4-1 and TRBJ2-2; the D gene is possibly TRBD2 (6 bases). Germline V gene sequence: CDR1 MGHRA, CDR2 YSYEKL. V lost 1 base, J lost 8 bases, and 8 bases lay in between. The CDR3 spans 13 residues. DNA for the CDR3: TGCGCCAGCAGCCAAGTAGGAGGGGGGGAGCTGTTTTTT. It specifies CASSQVGGGELFF.

The chain couples TRBV7-9 to TRBJ2-1, with TRBD1 as a possible D gene (6 bases). Germline V gene sequence: CDR1 SEHNR, CDR2 FQNEAQ (reference sequence). The CDR3 loop spans 17 amino acids. The V gene lost 5 bases and the J gene lost 4 bases, with 21 bases spanning the gap. The CDR3 bases are TGTGCCAGCAGCCCCAAGGTAGGGGGACCATATTACAATGAGCAGTTCTTC. It codes for CASSPKVGGPYYNEQFF.

This sequence joins TRBV4-2 and TRBJ2-1; 7 bases align to TRBD2. V was pared by 3 bases and J by 5 bases, with 10 bases of the junction left unmatched. Germline CDR1 and CDR2: LGHNA and YNFKEQ. The CDR3 runs to 16 residues. The CDR3 here is CASSQTLLARHNEQFF. The CDR3 DNA is TGTGCCAGCAGCCAGACCTTACTAGCGAGACACAATGAGCAGTTCTTC.

This clone was detected only a few times. The V gene is TRBV6-5, the J gene TRBJ1-4; D ambiguous. The germline V and J ends were trimmed by 9 bases and 2 bases, with 7 bases remaining between them. CDR1 is MNHEY, CDR2 SVGAGI, per germline. The CDR3 is 12 residues long. The CDR3 DNA is TGTGCCAGTACGGTGACTAATGAAAAACTGTTTTTT. Translated, it gives CASTVTNEKLFF.

This clone has just a few counts. The rearrangement links TRBV9 to TRBJ1-3; no firm D call. The V end was cut by 4 bases, the J end by 4 bases, with 15 bases between. Per the germline V gene, CDR1 is SGDLS and CDR2 is YYNGEE. The CDR3 is 15 residues long. This CDR3 is CASSPFSGGGNTIYF. CDR3 DNA: TGTGCCAGCAGCCCCTTTTCGGGAGGAGGAAACACCATATATTTT.

V is TRBV27 and J is TRBJ2-1; D ambiguous. V lost 3 bases and J 9 bases, leaving 6 bases between the germline ends. Germline values: CDR1 MNHEY, CDR2 SMNVEV (reference sequence). The length of the CDR3 is 11 residues. The CDR3 protein is CASSFEAEQFF. The CDR3 coding sequence is TGTGCCAGCAGTTTTGAGGCTGAGCAGTTCTTC.

J is TRBJ2-2 and V is TRBV5-1; D is uncertain. V was trimmed by 4 bases and J by 4 bases, leaving 11 bases between them. This CDR3 region has 14 residues. Per germline, CDR1 SGHRS and CDR2 YFSETQ. The CDR3 reads CASSPLRFTGELFF. The CDR3 nucleotides are TGCGCCAGCAGCCCCCTCAGATTCACCGGGGAGCTGTTTTTT.

The gene calls are TRBV6-6 and TRBJ2-3; D remains unclear. Trimming shortened V by 0 bases and J by 5 bases, and 6 bases separated the two germline ends. Germline CDR1 and CDR2: MNHNY and SVGAGI (reference sequence). The CDR3 consists of 13 residues. Here the CDR3 reads CASSYSPVDTQYF. The CDR3 DNA follows: TGTGCCAGCAGTTACTCCCCGGTAGATACGCAGTATTTT.

V gene TRBV2 combines with J gene TRBJ2-3; 7 positions agree with TRBD1. Trimming removed 3 bases from V and 2 bases from J; junction bases left unmatched: 5. CDR1 and CDR2 from the germline V gene are SNHLY and FYNNEI. The CDR3 sequence is 15 residues long. The CDR3 protein is CASSETGHTTDTQYF. CDR3 DNA sequence: TGTGCCAGCAGTGAGACAGGGCACACCACAGATACGCAGTATTTT. Based on the CDR3 plus reference TRBV2 and TRBJ2-3, the full variable domain is EPEVTQTPSHQVTQMGQEVILRCVPISNHLYFYWYRQILGQKVEFLVSFYNNEISEKSEIFDDQFSVERPDGSNFTLKIRSTKLEDSAMYFCASSETGHTTDTQYFGPGTRLTVL.

The chain's CDR3 is CASSTDSGENTGELFF. Written as DNA, the CDR3 is TGTGCCAGTAGTACCGATAGCGGGGAGAACACCGGGGAGCTGTTTTTT. The gene calls are TRBV19 and TRBJ2-2; 8 nucleotides line up with TRBD2. The ends lost 4 bases at V and 1 base at J; junction bases unmatched: 5. CDR1 is LNHDA and CDR2 is SQIVND in the germline V gene (reference sequence). The CDR3 sequence is 16 residues long. The full variable domain, rest sourced from reference TRBV19 and TRBJ2-2, is DGGITQSPKYLFRKEGQNVTLSCEQNLNHDAMYWYRQDPGQGLRLIYYSQIVNDFQKGDIAEGYSVSREKKESFPLTVTSAQKNPTAFYLCASSTDSGENTGELFFGEGSRLTVL.

In DNA form, the CDR3 reads TGTGCCAGCAGCGTAGGCGGGGGGGCCGTCTACAATGAGCAGTTCTTC. It yields the protein CASSVGGGAVYNEQFF. The J gene is TRBJ2-1, the V gene TRBV9; 9 bases agree with TRBD2. The CDR3 is made up of 16 amino acids. After removal of 0 bases from V and 3 bases from J, the junction contained 4 bases not matched to a gene. Germline values: CDR1 SGDLS, CDR2 YYNGEE. The entire variable domain, with the rest obtained from reference TRBV9 and TRBJ2-1, is as follows: DSGVTQTPKHLITATGQRVTLRCSPRSGDLSVYWYQQSLDQGLQFLIQYYNGEERAKGNILERFSAQQFPDLHSELNLSSLELGDSALYFCASSVGGGAVYNEQFFGPGTRLTVL.

The chain joins TRBV7-8 to TRBJ2-1, with TRBD2 matching over 8 bases. Per germline, CDR1 SGHVS and CDR2 FQNEAQ. V was clipped by 2 bases and J by 7 bases; unmatched bases: 16. The CDR3 runs 18 residues. The CDR3 DNA follows: TGTGCCAGCAGCTTAATGGGGCGGGTAGCGGGAAATTATAATGAGCAGTTCTTC. As protein: CASSLMGRVAGNYNEQFF. Filled out from reference TRBV7-8 and TRBJ2-1, the complete variable domain reads GAGVSQSPRYKVAKRGQDVALRCDPISGHVSLFWYQQALGQGPEFLTYFQNEAQLDKSGLPSDRFFAERPEGSVSTLKIQRTQQEDSAVYLCASSLMGRVAGNYNEQFFGPGTRLTVL.

The chain links TRBV19 to TRBJ2-3; TRBD2 matches 14 bases. V shed 6 bases and J 1 base; nucleotides not matched to a gene: 21. Germline V CDR1 and CDR2: LNHDA, SQIVND (reference sequence). The CDR3 covers 22 residues. CDR3 in amino acids: CASSPTRGSRLAGGLGTDTQYF. CDR3 sequence (DNA): TGTGCCAGTAGCCCTACCCGGGGCTCCCGACTAGCGGGGGGGCTTGGCACAGATACGCAGTATTTT.

V is TRBV19 and J is TRBJ1-3, with D unresolved. The J call may be mistaken, given a closer DNA end match to TRBJ2-2. CDR1 LNHDA and CDR2 SQIVND come from the germline V gene (reference sequence). The CDR3 loop spans 13 amino acids. CDR3 nucleotides: TGTGCCAGTAGTAGGTCTCCTGGCGGGGAGCTGTTTTTT. Protein sequence: CASSRSPGGELFF.

The chain joins TRBV5-5 to TRBJ2-7; D not resolved. V was cut by 0 bases and J by 2 bases, with 6 bases left in between. This CDR3 contains 13 residues. CDR1 SGHKS and CDR2 YYEKEE come from the germline V gene (reference sequence). The CDR3: CASSLGSAYEQYF. Here the CDR3 DNA reads TGTGCCAGCAGCTTGGGGAGTGCCTACGAGCAGTACTTC.

The chain employs TRBV27 and TRBJ1-6; possible D gene TRBD1, 5 bases. Germline-derived CDR1 and CDR2 are MNHEY and SMNVEV (reference sequence). The CDR3 has 16 residues. V dropped 3 bases and J dropped 5 bases, with 14 bases sitting between them. The CDR3 here is CASSFRPGLNNSPLHF. The CDR3 region has the DNA TGTGCCAGCAGTTTCCGCCCAGGGTTGAATAATTCACCCCTCCACTTT.

In its sample, this clone was seen a few times. The J gene is TRBJ2-7, the V gene TRBV5-1, with 11 bases lining up with TRBD1. After removal of 2 bases from V and 3 bases from J, the junction contained 1 base not matched to a gene. The CDR3 has 14 residues. Germline values: CDR1 SGHRS, CDR2 YFSETQ. CDR3 sequence: CASSFGTGGYEQYF. The DNA for the CDR3 is TGCGCCAGCAGCTTCGGGACAGGGGGCTACGAGCAGTACTTC.

A note on this clone: Other DNA sequences within the sample encode an identical CDR3. The V gene is TRBV28, the J gene TRBJ1-1; unclear D gene. This CDR3 comprises 12 residues. V was cut by 4 bases and J by 2 bases, with 5 bases left in between. Germline assignment: CDR1 MDHEN and CDR2 SYDVKM. CDR3: CASSSGNTEAFF. CDR3 sequence (DNA): TGTGCCAGCAGTTCTGGCAACACTGAAGCTTTCTTT.

The chain links TRBV28 to TRBJ2-7; 7 bases are shared with TRBD2. With V trimmed by 4 bases and J by 8 bases, 17 bases remained unmatched. In germline, CDR1 is MDHEN, CDR2 SYDVKM. There are 16 residues in the CDR3. The CDR3 spells CASSSVGIAGYPKQYF. The DNA of the CDR3 is TGTGCCAGCAGTTCCGTAGGGATAGCGGGTTATCCTAAGCAGTACTTC.